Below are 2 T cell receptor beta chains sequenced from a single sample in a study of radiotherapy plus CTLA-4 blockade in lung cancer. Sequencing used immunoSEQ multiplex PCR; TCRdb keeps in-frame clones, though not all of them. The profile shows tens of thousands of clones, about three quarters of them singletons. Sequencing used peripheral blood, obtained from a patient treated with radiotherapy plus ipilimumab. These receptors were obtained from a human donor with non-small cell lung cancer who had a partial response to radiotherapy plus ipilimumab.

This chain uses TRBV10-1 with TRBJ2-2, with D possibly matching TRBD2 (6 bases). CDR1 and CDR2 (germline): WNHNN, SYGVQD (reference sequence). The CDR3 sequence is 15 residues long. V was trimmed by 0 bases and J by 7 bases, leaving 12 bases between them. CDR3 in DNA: TGCGCCAGCAGTGAGTCTCTAGCGTCGGTCGGGGAGCTGTTTTTT. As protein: CASSESLASVGELFF.

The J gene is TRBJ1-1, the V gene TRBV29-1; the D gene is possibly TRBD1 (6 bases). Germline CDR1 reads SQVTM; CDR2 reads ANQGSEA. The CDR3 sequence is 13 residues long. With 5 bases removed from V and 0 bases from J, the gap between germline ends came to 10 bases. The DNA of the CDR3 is TGCAGCGTTCCGGACAGCTTGAACACTGAAGCTTTCTTT. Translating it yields CSVPDSLNTEAFF.